Below, 15 T cell receptor beta chains from the same sample are listed, as sequenced in a study of blood T cell repertoires in COVID-19. TCRdb's copy holds only in-frame clones and misses some; the assay was immunoSEQ multiplex PCR. Of 150,000 to 200,000 clones in the sample, about 92% were seen once. The sample comprised peripheral blood. The source is a man between 60 and 75 years old with active or convalescent COVID-19.

The chain couples TRBV15 to TRBJ1-4; tentative D call: TRBD1 (5 bases). The germline V gene has CDR1 LNHNV and CDR2 YYDKDF (reference sequence). The CDR3 has 16 residues. V was clipped by 1 base and J by 7 bases, with 16 bases between them. The CDR3 protein is CATSRAGQGWGEKLFF. In DNA form, the CDR3 reads TGTGCCACCAGCAGAGCCGGGCAGGGCTGGGGTGAAAAACTGTTTTTT.

For this clone: The same CDR3 arises from other DNA sequences in this sample as well. The chain combines TRBV30 with TRBJ1-3; D is unclear. Germline loops: CDR1 GTSNPN, CDR2 SVGIG (reference sequence). V lost 3 bases and J 2 bases, leaving 11 bases between the germline ends. The CDR3 has 14 amino acids. The CDR3 DNA reads TGTGCCTGGAGAGGAGGAAGCGCTGGAAACACCATATATTTT. Its protein product is CAWRGGSAGNTIYF.

The chain uses TRBV6-6 and TRBJ2-2, with D perhaps matching TRBD2 (5 bases). With 7 bases removed from V and 7 bases from J, the gap between germline ends came to 7 bases. The germline CDR1 and CDR2 sequences are MNHNY and SVGAGI (reference sequence). The length of the CDR3 is 11 residues. The CDR3 here is CASTGLGELFF. DNA of the CDR3: TGTGCCAGCACCGGACTCGGGGAGCTGTTTTTT.

The genes are TRBV21-1 and TRBJ2-7; the D call TRBD2 from the table was never checked on the DNA. TRBV21-1 is designated a pseudogene. The CDR3 covers 14 residues. The CDR3 bases are TGTGCCAGCACCCCGACTAGCGGGGTGTACGAGCAGTACTTC. Encoded protein: CASTPTSGVYEQYF.

The chain combines TRBV3-1 (or the pseudogene TRBV3-2) with TRBJ2-7, with 9 nucleotides matching TRBD2. Trimming took 1 base from V and 2 from J; bases not matched to a gene: 3. This CDR3 has 15 amino acids. The germline CDR1 and CDR2 sequences are LGHDT and YNNKEL (reference sequence). The CDR3 sequence: CASSQGREGPYEQYF. Written as DNA, the CDR3 is TGTGCCAGCAGCCAAGGGCGGGAGGGCCCCTACGAGCAGTACTTC.

The CDR3 region has the DNA TGTGCCATCAGTGAGAATCAGGGGGCGTTGGTGGGGGACACTGAAGCTTTCTTT. It encodes CAISENQGALVGDTEAFF. The chain recombines TRBV10-3 with TRBJ1-1, with TRBD1 identical over 8 bases. The CDR3 covers 18 residues. CDR1 is ENHRY and CDR2 is SYGVKD in the germline V gene. With 2 bases clipped from V and 3 bases from J, the junction kept 14 bases outside the gene matches.

This CDR3 is CASSPGQGRTEAFF. DNA of the CDR3: TGTGCCAGCAGCCCGGGACAGGGAAGAACTGAAGCTTTCTTT. The chain employs TRBV5-4 and TRBJ1-1; the match to TRBD1 covers 9 bases. Germline V gives CDR1 SGHNT, CDR2 YYREEE (reference sequence). This CDR3 region has 14 residues. V trimming: 4 bases; J trimming: 5 bases; junction bases outside the gene matches: 6. The variable domain in full, completed from reference TRBV5-4 and TRBJ1-1, reads ETGVTQSPTHLIKTRGQQVTLRCSSQSGHNTVSWYQQALGQGPQFIFQYYREEENGRGNFPPRFSGLQFPNYSSELNVNALELDDSALYLCASSPGQGRTEAFFGQGTRLTVV.

This chain connects TRBV19 to TRBJ1-1; 7 bases align to TRBD1. After removal of 7 bases from V and 2 bases from J, the junction contained 7 bases not matched to a gene. Germline values: CDR1 LNHDA, CDR2 SQIVND (reference sequence). The CDR3 has 14 residues. CDR3 sequence reads: CASILGTANTEAFF. CDR3 bases: TGTGCCAGTATCCTAGGGACAGCTAACACTGAAGCTTTCTTT. Filled out from reference TRBV19 and TRBJ1-1, the complete variable domain reads DGGITQSPKYLFRKEGQNVTLSCEQNLNHDAMYWYRQDPGQGLRLIYYSQIVNDFQKGDIAEGYSVSREKKESFPLTVTSAQKNPTAFYLCASILGTANTEAFFGQGTRLTVV.

The chain couples TRBV7-8 to TRBJ1-6; D is ambiguous. The V end lost 0 bases, the J end lost 7 bases, and 7 bases lay between the germline ends. Looked up from germline, CDR1 is SGHVS and CDR2 is FQNEAQ. This CDR3 has 14 residues. CDR3 sequence reads: CASSLARLNSPLHF. The CDR3 bases are TGTGCCAGCAGCTTAGCGCGGTTGAATTCACCCCTCCACTTT.

The gene calls are TRBV5-6 and TRBJ2-7, with D uncertain. V dropped 0 bases and J dropped 2 bases, with 15 bases sitting between them. CDR1 is SGHDT, CDR2 YYEEEE, per germline. There are 16 residues in the CDR3. CDR3 sequence (DNA): TGTGCCAGCAGCTTGGCCGTGGAGCCGATGACCTACGAGCAGTACTTC. Translated, it gives CASSLAVEPMTYEQYF.

The rearrangement uses TRBV6-5 and TRBJ2-2, with D possibly TRBD1 on 5 matching bases. Looked up from germline, CDR1 is MNHEY and CDR2 is SVGAGI. The CDR3 is made up of 13 amino acids. V shed 2 bases and J shed 6 bases, with 7 bases lying between them. DNA for the CDR3: TGTGCCAGCAGTTACGGCAGGGCCGGGGAGCTGTTTTTT. Its translation: CASSYGRAGELFF.

This chain uses TRBV2 with TRBJ1-2; no clear D gene. V lost 3 bases and J 3 bases, leaving 8 bases between the germline ends. Germline loops: CDR1 SNHLY, CDR2 FYNNEI. This CDR3 has 13 amino acids. The CDR3 loop is CASSDGNDYGYTF. As DNA, the CDR3 is TGTGCCAGCAGTGACGGGAACGACTATGGCTACACCTTC.

The CDR3 here is CASRRQGRNYGYTF. CDR3 nucleotides: TGTGCCAGCAGAAGACAGGGTCGGAACTATGGCTACACCTTC. J is TRBJ1-2 and V is TRBV25-1; 7 bases fit TRBD1. The CDR3 has 14 amino acids. J was trimmed by 2 bases and V by 6 bases; bases with no gene match: 6. Germline CDR1 is MGHDK and CDR2 is SYGVNS.

The chain links TRBV29-1 to TRBJ1-1; 7 bases fit TRBD1. Germline CDR1 SQVTM, CDR2 ANQGSEA. With V trimmed by 7 bases and J by 10 bases, 12 bases remained unmatched. The CDR3 consists of 12 residues. CDR3 sequence: CSGREGGAVAFF. CDR3 DNA sequence: TGCAGCGGTCGTGAAGGGGGCGCAGTAGCTTTCTTT.

The chain recombines TRBV19 with TRBJ2-5; 8 nucleotides line up with TRBD1. The V segment lost 6 bases and the J segment 2 bases; nucleotides outside the gene matches: 8. This CDR3 is built from 15 residues. In germline, CDR1 is LNHDA, CDR2 SQIVND (reference sequence). The CDR3 DNA sequence: TGTGCCAGTAGCCCCAGGGGGCTAACGCAAGAGACCCAGTACTTC. As protein: CASSPRGLTQETQYF.